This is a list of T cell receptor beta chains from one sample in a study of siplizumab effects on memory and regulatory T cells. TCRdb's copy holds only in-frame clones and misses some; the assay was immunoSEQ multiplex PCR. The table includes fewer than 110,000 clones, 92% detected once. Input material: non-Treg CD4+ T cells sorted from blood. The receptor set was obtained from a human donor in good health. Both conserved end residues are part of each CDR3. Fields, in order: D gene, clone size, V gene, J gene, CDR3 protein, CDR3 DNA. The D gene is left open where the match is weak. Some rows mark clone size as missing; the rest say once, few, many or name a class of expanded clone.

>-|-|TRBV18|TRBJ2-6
CASSPTGSGANVLTF
TGTGCCAGCTCACCAACAGGGAGTGGGGCCAACGTCCTGACTTTC
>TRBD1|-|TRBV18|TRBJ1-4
CASSGDRGGEKLFF
TGTGCCAGCTCGGGCGACAGGGGCGGTGAAAAACTGTTTTTT
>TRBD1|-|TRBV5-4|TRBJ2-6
CASSTRTGGTGANVLTF
TGTGCCAGCAGCACCCGGACAGGGGGCACTGGGGCCAACGTCCTGACTTTC
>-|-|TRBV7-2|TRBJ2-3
CASSLTPSTDTQYF
TGTGCCAGCAGCTTAACTCCCTCGACAGATACGCAGTATTTT
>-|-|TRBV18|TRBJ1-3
CASSLSVQATSGNTIYF
TGTGCCAGCTCACTGTCGGTTCAGGCAACCTCTGGAAACACCATATATTTT
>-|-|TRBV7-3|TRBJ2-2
CASSPSGLPAGELFF
TGTGCCAGCAGCCCTTCGGGACTCCCCGCCGGGGAGCTGTTTTTT
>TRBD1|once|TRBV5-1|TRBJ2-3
CASSLGDRITDTQYF
TGCGCCAGCAGCTTGGGGGACAGGATCACAGATACGCAGTATTTT
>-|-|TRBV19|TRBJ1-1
CASSAQLNTEAFF
TGTGCCAGTAGTGCCCAACTGAACACTGAAGCTTTCTTT
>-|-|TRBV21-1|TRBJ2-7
CASSNLGGAYEQYF
TGTGCCAGCAGCAACCTGGGGGGGGCCTACGAGCAGTACTTC
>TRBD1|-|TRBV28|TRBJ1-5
CASSSLPGTGNQPQHF
TGTGCCAGCAGTTCCCTTCCCGGGACAGGAAATCAGCCCCAGCATTTT
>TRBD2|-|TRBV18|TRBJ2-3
CASSRTSLGTSGSNTDTQYF
TGTGCCAGCTCACGGACTAGCCTCGGGACTAGCGGGAGCAACACAGATACGCAGTATTTT
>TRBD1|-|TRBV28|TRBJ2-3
CASRTGTGRADTQYF
TGTGCCAGCAGGACGGGGACAGGGAGGGCAGATACGCAGTATTTT
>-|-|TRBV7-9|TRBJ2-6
CASIPGQDSGANVLTF
TGTGCCAGCATCCCTGGACAAGACTCTGGGGCCAACGTCCTGACTTTC
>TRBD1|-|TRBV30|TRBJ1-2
CAWSSTGGFGGYTF
TGTGCCTGGAGTTCCACAGGGGGCTTTGGGGGCTACACCTTC
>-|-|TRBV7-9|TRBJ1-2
CASSLGSTDYGYTF
TGTGCCAGCAGCTTGGGGTCCACCGACTATGGCTACACCTTC
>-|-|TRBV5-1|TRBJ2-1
CASSLSSGEQFF
TGCGCCAGCAGCCTAAGTTCGGGTGAGCAGTTCTTC
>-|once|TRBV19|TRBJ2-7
CATSDRSISYEQYF
TGTGCCACCTCGGACAGAAGTATTTCCTACGAGCAGTACTTC
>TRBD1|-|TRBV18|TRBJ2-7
CASSLDRDHEQYF
TGTGCCAGCTCACTAGACAGGGACCACGAGCAGTACTTC
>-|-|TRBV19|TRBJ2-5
CATTGDFQETQYF
TGTGCCACCACAGGGGACTTCCAAGAGACCCAGTACTTC
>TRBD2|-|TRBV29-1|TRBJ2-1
CSVLTSGSYNEQFF
TGCAGCGTTCTCACTAGCGGGAGCTACAATGAGCAGTTCTTC
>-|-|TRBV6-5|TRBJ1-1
CASRQGSTAFF
TGTGCCAGCAGACAAGGGTCTACGGCTTTCTTT
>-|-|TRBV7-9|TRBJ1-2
CASSLYADGYTF
TGTGCCAGCAGCTTATATGCCGATGGCTACACCTTC
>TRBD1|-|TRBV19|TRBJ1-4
CASSDRGSTNEKLFF
TGTGCCAGTAGTGACAGGGGGTCAACTAATGAAAAACTGTTTTTT
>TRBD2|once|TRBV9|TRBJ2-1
CASSSLSSGSNEQFF
TGTGCCAGCAGCTCATTGTCTAGCGGGAGTAATGAGCAGTTCTTC
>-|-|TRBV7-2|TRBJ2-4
CASSGRGGIQYF
TGTGCCAGCAGCGGGAGAGGCGGCATTCAGTACTTC
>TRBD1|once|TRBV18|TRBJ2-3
CASSPNDRVADTQYF
TGTGCCAGCTCACCAAACGACAGGGTGGCAGATACGCAGTATTTT
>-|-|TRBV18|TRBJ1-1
CASSAQQGTSNTEAFF
TGTGCCAGCTCAGCGCAGCAGGGGACGTCGAACACTGAAGCTTTCTTT
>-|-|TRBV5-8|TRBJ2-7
CASSSRVGPAYEQYF
TGTGCCAGCAGTTCGCGGGTAGGACCCGCCTACGAGCAGTACTTC
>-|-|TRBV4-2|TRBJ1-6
CASSQAGSNNSPLHF
TGTGCCAGCAGCCAAGCTGGCAGTAATAATTCACCCCTCCACTTT
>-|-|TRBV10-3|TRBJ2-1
CAITGGGSYNEQFF
TGTGCCATCACAGGGGGAGGCTCCTACAATGAGCAGTTCTTC
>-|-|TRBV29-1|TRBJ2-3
CSATAGGGVDTQYF
TGCAGCGCCACAGCCGGGGGCGGGGTAGATACGCAGTATTTT
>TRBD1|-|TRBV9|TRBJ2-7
CASSTGQGDYEQYF
TGTGCCAGCAGCACGGGACAGGGGGACTACGAGCAGTACTTC
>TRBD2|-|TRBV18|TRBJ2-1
CASSPRTSGVNEQFF
TGTGCCAGCTCACCAAGGACTAGCGGGGTCAATGAGCAGTTCTTC
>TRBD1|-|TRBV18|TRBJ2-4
CASSLGALRGMAKNIQYF
TGTGCCAGCTCACTGGGGGCCCTCAGGGGGATGGCCAAAAACATTCAGTACTTC
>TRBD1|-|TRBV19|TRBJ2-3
CASSITGTGGTDTQYF
TGTGCCAGTAGTATAACCGGGACAGGGGGGACAGATACGCAGTATTTT
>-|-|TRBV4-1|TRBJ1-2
CASSQDRNYGYTF
TGCGCCAGCAGCCAAGACAGAAACTATGGCTACACCTTC
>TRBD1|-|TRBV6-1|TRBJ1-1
CASIGQDMNTEAFF
TGTGCCAGCATCGGACAGGACATGAACACTGAAGCTTTCTTT
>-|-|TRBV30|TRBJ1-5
CAWSTGVLNQPQHF
TGTGCCTGGAGTACTGGGGTCCTCAATCAGCCCCAGCATTTT
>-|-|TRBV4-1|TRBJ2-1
CASSRSSGPLNEQFF
TGCGCCAGCAGCCGAAGTAGCGGCCCCCTCAATGAGCAGTTCTTC
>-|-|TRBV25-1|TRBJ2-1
CASGRDTNEQFF
TGTGCCAGCGGGAGGGACACCAATGAGCAGTTCTTC
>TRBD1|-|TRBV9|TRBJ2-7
CASSVGRGRSYEQYF
TGTGCCAGCAGCGTTGGCAGGGGGCGCTCCTACGAGCAGTACTTC
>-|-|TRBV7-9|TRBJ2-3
CASSREGSTDTQYF
TGTGCCAGCAGCCGAGAGGGCAGCACAGATACGCAGTATTTT
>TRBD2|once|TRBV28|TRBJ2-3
CASSPGLETDTQYF
TGTGCCAGCAGCCCGGGACTAGAAACAGATACGCAGTATTTT
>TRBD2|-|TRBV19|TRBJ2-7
CASSRTSGRSAGYEQYF
TGTGCCAGTAGTAGGACTAGCGGGAGATCGGCGGGCTACGAGCAGTACTTC
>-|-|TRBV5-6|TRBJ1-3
CASSPGWEMRGNTIYF
TGTGCCAGCAGCCCAGGTTGGGAGATGAGGGGAAACACCATATATTTT
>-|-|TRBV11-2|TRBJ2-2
CASSSRNTGELFF
TGTGCCAGCAGCTCCAGGAACACCGGGGAGCTGTTTTTT
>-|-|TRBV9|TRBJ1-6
CASSVGAGTNSPLHF
TGTGCCAGCAGCGTAGGGGCAGGGACCAATTCACCCCTCCACTTT
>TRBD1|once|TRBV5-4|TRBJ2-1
CASGVGQGVYNEQFF
TGTGCCAGCGGGGTCGGGCAGGGGGTATACAATGAGCAGTTCTTC
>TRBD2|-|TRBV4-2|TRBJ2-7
CASSQSTSGPTFSYEQYF
TGTGCCAGCAGCCAATCTACTAGCGGGCCTACGTTTTCCTACGAGCAGTACTTC
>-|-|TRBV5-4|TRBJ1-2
CASSLSQGTYGYTF
TGTGCCAGCAGCTTATCTCAGGGGACCTATGGCTACACCTTC
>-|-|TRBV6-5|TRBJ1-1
CASILGPRSTEAFF
TGTGCCAGCATCCTAGGGCCCCGGTCCACTGAAGCTTTCTTT
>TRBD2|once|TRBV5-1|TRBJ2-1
CASGGGGAPPDEQFF
TGCGCCAGCGGCGGGGGGGGAGCGCCTCCAGATGAGCAGTTCTTC
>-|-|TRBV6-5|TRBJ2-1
CASSYSSLGGQFF
TGTGCCAGCAGTTACTCGAGTCTAGGAGGGCAGTTCTTC